The T cell receptor beta chain under discussion was sequenced for a study of OX40 agonist ivuxolimab in advanced cancers. In the study overall: Treatment received earlier with anti-PD-1, anti-PD-L1 or anti-CTLA-4 agents was allowed, and under 50% had some. Study results and limitations: The study found that CD8+ T cells averaged more expanded clones than CD4+.

The protocol was immunoSEQ multiplex PCR, while the TCRdb copy is restricted to in-frame clones and leaves out a portion. Of roughly 100,000 clones in the sample, 90% to 96% were seen once. From germline, CDR1 is SGDLS and CDR2 YYNGEE. V shed 3 bases, J shed 3 bases, and the junction held 7 bases outside the gene matches. CDR3 length: 15 amino acids. As to this clone: The target antigen is unknown.

This chain uses TRBV9 with TRBJ2-7; TRBD1 agrees at 9 bases. This clonotype was sampled from an adult with an advanced solid tumor such as melanoma, head and neck, liver or kidney cancer. Sequences were derived from CD4+ or CD8+ T cells sorted from blood, sampled in a trial of the OX40 agonist ivuxolimab. CDR3 protein: CASSEGQGRVYEQYF. The DNA of the CDR3 is TGTGCCAGCAGCGAAGGACAGGGGAGGGTCTACGAGCAGTACTTC. The whole variable domain, filled in from reference TRBV9 and TRBJ2-7, reads DSGVTQTPKHLITATGQRVTLRCSPRSGDLSVYWYQQSLDQGLQFLIQYYNGEERAKGNILERFSAQQFPDLHSELNLSSLELGDSALYFCASSEGQGRVYEQYFGPGTRLTVT.